A single sample is the source of the 18 T cell receptor beta chains below, sequenced in a study of blood T cell repertoires in COVID-19. Using immunoSEQ multiplex PCR, the repertoire was profiled, and TCRdb retains in-frame clones only, with some absent. Of roughly 150,000 clones listed, about 88% are singletons. Sequencing was done on a sample of peripheral blood. All receptors derive from a human donor in a cohort sampled during active COVID-19.

The sample holds one count of this clone. V gene TRBV6-5 combines with J gene TRBJ2-1; 8 bases agree with TRBD2. This CDR3 region has 16 residues. Losses at the gene ends were 4 bases for V and 5 bases for J; bases not matched to a gene: 10. Germline V gene sequence: CDR1 MNHEY, CDR2 SVGAGI. The CDR3 DNA sequence: TGTGCCAGCAGTTTTTTCTCGGGGGGGGCCGACAATGAGCAGTTCTTC. Translation gives CASSFFSGGADNEQFF.

The chain joins TRBV6-4 to TRBJ2-7; 12 positions agree with TRBD2. The germline V gene has CDR1 MRHNA and CDR2 SNTAGT. This CDR3 region has 14 residues. The V segment lost 8 bases and the J segment 6 bases; nucleotides outside the gene matches: 8. The CDR3: CASSGLAGPGEQYF. The DNA for the CDR3 is TGTGCCAGCTCCGGACTAGCGGGACCTGGCGAGCAGTACTTC.

The rearrangement uses TRBV7-9 and TRBJ2-2, with D perhaps TRBD2 (6 bases). The CDR3 runs 14 residues. Germline V CDR1 and CDR2: SEHNR, FQNEAQ (reference sequence). V was trimmed by 2 bases and J by 3 bases, leaving 7 bases between them. Here the CDR3 DNA reads TGTGCCAGCAGCTTATGGGGGGACACCGGGGAGCTGTTTTTT. It yields the protein CASSLWGDTGELFF.

The CDR3 nucleotides are TGTGCCAGCAGCTTAGAACTAGCGGGGAACAATGAGCAGTTCTTC. Its translation: CASSLELAGNNEQFF. The chain has TRBV13 and TRBJ2-1; 10 bases are shared with TRBD2. J lost 5 bases, V lost 1 base, and 2 bases had no gene match. The CDR3 has 15 residues. CDR1 PRHDT and CDR2 FYEKMQ come from the germline V gene (reference sequence).

The chain joins TRBV7-9 to TRBJ2-1, with D unresolved. CDR3 size: 10 residues. Germline V gives CDR1 SEHNR, CDR2 FQNEAQ (reference sequence). Trimming stripped 4 bases from V and 15 bases from J, with 10 bases between. CDR3 sequence: CASSSVTGFF. The CDR3 DNA reads TGTGCCAGCAGCTCCGTTACTGGGTTCTTC.

V usage is TRBV24-1 and J usage is TRBJ2-2; D is unresolved. V was shortened by 4 bases and J by 4 bases, with 9 bases between the two germline ends. The CDR3 is 14 residues long. CDR1 is KGHDR and CDR2 is SFDVKD in the germline V gene. The CDR3 is CATSDLLVTGELFF. CDR3 nucleotides: TGTGCCACCAGTGACCTGCTAGTCACCGGGGAGCTGTTTTTT.

The chain employs TRBV7-8 and TRBJ1-5, with 7 bases that match TRBD1. CDR3 size: 15 residues. Germline assignment: CDR1 SGHVS and CDR2 FQNEAQ. The trim removed 5 bases at V and 2 bases at J, leaving 6 bases unmatched. CDR3 in amino acids: CASSIAGTGNQPQHF. CDR3 nucleotides: TGTGCCAGCAGCATCGCCGGGACAGGCAATCAGCCCCAGCATTTT.

This clone has only a few counts. The chain combines TRBV2 with TRBJ2-3; 8 bases map to TRBD1. Germline CDR1 and CDR2: SNHLY and FYNNEI. The CDR3 is 16 amino acids. The V gene end was trimmed by 6 bases and the J gene end by 1 base; junction bases not matched to a gene: 9. The CDR3 sequence: CASRPPQGAGTDTQYF. For the CDR3, the DNA is TGTGCCAGCAGGCCGCCGCAGGGGGCGGGCACAGATACGCAGTATTTT.

The V call is TRBV6-1, the J call TRBJ1-5; D remains unclear. The CDR3 totals 13 residues. V was cut by 1 base and J by 4 bases, with 5 bases left in between. In germline, CDR1 is MNHNS, CDR2 SASEGT. The CDR3 nucleotides are TGTGCCAGCAGTGAAGGGAGGAATCAGCCCCAGCATTTT. Translated, it gives CASSEGRNQPQHF.

The CDR3 reads CASSLGEWGETQYF. The DNA for the CDR3 is TGCGCCAGCAGCTTGGGGGAGTGGGGTGAGACCCAGTACTTC. The chain couples TRBV5-1 to TRBJ2-5; D may be TRBD2 (5 bases). Looked up from germline, CDR1 is SGHRS and CDR2 is YFSETQ. Between the trimmed V and J ends, which lost 0 bases and 5 bases, there was a span of 11 bases. The CDR3 is 14 amino acids.

The V gene is TRBV10-1, the J gene TRBJ2-1, with 8 bases aligning to TRBD2. This CDR3 has 13 residues. V lost 8 bases to trimming and J lost 6 bases; unmatched junction nucleotides: 6. The V gene's germline CDR1 is WNHNN and CDR2 SYGVQD (reference sequence). In DNA form, the CDR3 reads TGCGCCAGCCAAGCGGGAGAGGGCAATGAGCAGTTCTTC. The encoded protein is CASQAGEGNEQFF.

V usage is TRBV3-1 (or the pseudogene TRBV3-2) and J usage is TRBJ1-2; 9 bases agree with TRBD1. Germline CDR1 and CDR2: LGHDT and YNNKEL (reference sequence). The CDR3 extends over 17 amino acids. The V and J ends lost 1 base and 7 bases, in that order; junction bases with no gene match: 13. CDR3 sequence: CASSQGLPRTGASGYTF. CDR3 DNA: TGTGCCAGCAGCCAAGGTCTCCCCCGGACAGGGGCCTCTGGCTACACCTTC.

The chain has TRBV18 and TRBJ1-6; D unclear. Looked up from germline, CDR1 is KGHSH and CDR2 is LQKENI. With 3 bases removed from V and 9 bases from J, the gap between germline ends came to 15 bases. The CDR3 is made up of 15 amino acids. The CDR3 sequence is CASSPRSRVISPLHF. Written as DNA, the CDR3 is TGTGCCAGCTCACCTCGGAGCCGGGTAATTTCACCCCTCCACTTT.

The V call is TRBV30, the J call TRBJ1-3; D remains ambiguous. From germline, CDR1 is GTSNPN and CDR2 SVGIG (reference sequence). The germline V and J ends were trimmed by 2 bases and 0 bases, with 5 bases remaining between them. This CDR3 comprises 13 residues. The CDR3 nucleotides read TGTGCCTGGAGTCCCGGCTCTGGAAACACCATATATTTT. This encodes CAWSPGSGNTIYF.

The V call is TRBV5-1, the J call TRBJ1-4; TRBD1 aligns across 8 bases. Germline assignment: CDR1 SGHRS and CDR2 YFSETQ. The CDR3 loop spans 16 amino acids. V was clipped by 4 bases and J by 6 bases; unmatched bases: 11. The CDR3: CASSPLGAGGDEKLFF. The CDR3 DNA follows: TGCGCCAGCAGCCCCTTAGGGGCAGGGGGCGATGAAAAACTGTTTTTT. Together with reference TRBV5-1 and TRBJ1-4, the CDR3 gives the full variable domain: KAGVTQTPRYLIKTRGQQVTLSCSPISGHRSVSWYQQTPGQGLQFLFEYFSETQRNKGNFPGRFSGRQFSNSRSEMNVSTLELGDSALYLCASSPLGAGGDEKLFFGSGTQLSVL.

This chain links TRBV13 with TRBJ2-5, with 8 positions matching TRBD1. The germline gives CDR1 PRHDT, CDR2 FYEKMQ (reference sequence). CDR3 length: 14 amino acids. J lost 3 bases, V lost 4 bases, and 4 bases had no gene match. The CDR3 here is CASSSEDREETQYF. In DNA, the CDR3 is TGTGCCAGCAGCTCCGAGGACAGGGAAGAGACCCAGTACTTC.

The chain links TRBV14 to TRBJ2-1, with TRBD1 matching over 7 bases. Per germline, CDR1 SGHDN and CDR2 FVKESK. The CDR3 sequence is 14 residues long. Germline trimming cut 3 bases from V and 4 bases from J; bases unmatched to any gene: 3. The CDR3 DNA sequence: TGTGCCAGCAGCCAGAACAGGGGATACAATGAGCAGTTCTTC. Protein product: CASSQNRGYNEQFF.

This rearrangement joins TRBV10-3 to TRBJ1-1, with D possibly TRBD1 on 6 matching bases. V was shortened by 3 bases and J by 5 bases, with 10 bases between the two germline ends. CDR3 length equals 13 residues. Germline V gene sequence: CDR1 ENHRY, CDR2 SYGVKD. For the CDR3, the DNA is TGTGCCATCAGTGAATATAGGGGGACTGAAGCTTTCTTT. Protein product: CAISEYRGTEAFF.